This TCR beta chain was found in a study of CD8 T cells in ankylosing spondylitis. This clonotype showed up just a few times. Its specificity is unknown. Study-level points and caveats: As reported, disease-linked clones showed significant enrichment in matched ankylosing spondylitis synovial fluid. Blood of patients with ankylosing spondylitis appeared to be characterized by a TCR beta motif of eight highly homologous variants.

In making TCR beta libraries, quantitative 5'-RACE with molecular barcodes was used. TCRdb recomputed calls from the 5' RACE reads with MiXCR, one row per CDR3 protein. The top ten hold about 41% of the sample, which has fewer than 35,000 distinct CDR3 sequences, about 31% seen once. The CDR3 has 16 amino acids. Trimming stripped 2 bases from V and 0 bases from J, with 10 bases between. The germline CDR1 and CDR2 sequences are KGHDR and SFDVKD. The chain has TRBV24-1 and TRBJ2-1, with no clear D. Sequenced input: synovial fluid, either unsorted or a sorted T cell fraction (not recorded which). This clonotype was sampled from a male donor with ankylosing spondylitis. The CDR3 region has the DNA TGTGCCACCAGTGATTCCCCGGGTAGCTCCTACAATGAGCAGTTCTTC. This codes for CATSDSPGSSYNEQFF.